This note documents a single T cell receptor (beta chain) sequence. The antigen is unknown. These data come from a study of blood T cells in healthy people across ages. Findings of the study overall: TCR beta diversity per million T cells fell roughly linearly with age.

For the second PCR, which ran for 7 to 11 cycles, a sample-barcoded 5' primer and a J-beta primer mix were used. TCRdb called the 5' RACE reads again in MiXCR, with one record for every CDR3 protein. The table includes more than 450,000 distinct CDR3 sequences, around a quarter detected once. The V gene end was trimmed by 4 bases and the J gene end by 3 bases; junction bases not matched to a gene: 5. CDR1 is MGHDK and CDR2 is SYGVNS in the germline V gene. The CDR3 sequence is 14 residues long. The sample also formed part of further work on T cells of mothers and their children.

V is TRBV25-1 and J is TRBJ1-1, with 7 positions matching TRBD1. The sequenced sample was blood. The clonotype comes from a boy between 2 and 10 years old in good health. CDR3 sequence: CASSARQGYTEAFF. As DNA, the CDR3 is TGTGCCAGCAGTGCTCGACAGGGCTACACTGAAGCTTTCTTT.